This TCR beta chain was captured in a study of blood T cells in healthy people across ages. CDR1 is MDHEN, CDR2 SYDVKM, per germline. V was pared by 6 bases and J by 3 bases, with 15 bases between. This CDR3 is built from 14 residues. Study-wide results and caveats: Strongly correlated with naive T cell percentage was TCR beta diversity.

A sample-barcoded 5' primer and a J-beta primer mix were used in a second PCR of about 7 to 12 cycles. TCRdb independently ran MiXCR on the 5' RACE reads; one entry per CDR3 protein. The sample includes about 760,000 distinct CDR3 sequences, 25% of them seen just once. This clonotype showed up just a few times. Its antigen is undetermined. Another study also made use of these data, one on T cells of mothers and their children. That paper notes: Reads obtained per mother exceeded 9.5 million TCR beta CDR3 reads, with several million obtained per child. Thymic selection molds TCR recombination products alike in related and unrelated pairs. Detection of persistent microchimeric T cell clones did not occur.

The receptor was derived from a boy younger than 18 in good health. Source material: blood. The rearrangement joins TRBV28 to TRBJ2-7; perhaps TRBD1 as D (6 bases). DNA of the CDR3: TGTGCCAGCAGAAACCGGGACACCAACTACGAGCAGTACTTC. As protein: CASRNRDTNYEQYF.